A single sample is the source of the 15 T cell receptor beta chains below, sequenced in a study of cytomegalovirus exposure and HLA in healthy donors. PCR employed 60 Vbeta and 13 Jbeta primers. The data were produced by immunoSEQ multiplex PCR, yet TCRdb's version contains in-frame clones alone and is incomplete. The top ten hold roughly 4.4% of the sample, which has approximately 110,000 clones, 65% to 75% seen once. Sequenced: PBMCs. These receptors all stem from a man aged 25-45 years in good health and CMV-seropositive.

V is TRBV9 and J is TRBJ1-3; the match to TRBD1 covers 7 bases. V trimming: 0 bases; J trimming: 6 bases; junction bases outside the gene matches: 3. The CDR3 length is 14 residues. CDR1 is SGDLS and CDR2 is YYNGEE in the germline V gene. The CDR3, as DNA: TGTGCCAGCAGCGTAGGGAGGGGGCAAAACACCATATATTTT. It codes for CASSVGRGQNTIYF.

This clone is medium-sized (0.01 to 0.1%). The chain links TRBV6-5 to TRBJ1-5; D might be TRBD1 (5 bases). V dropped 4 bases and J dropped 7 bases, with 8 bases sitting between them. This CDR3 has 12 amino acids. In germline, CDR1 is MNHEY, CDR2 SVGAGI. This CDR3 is CASSFRGQPQHF. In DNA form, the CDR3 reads TGTGCCAGCAGTTTCCGGGGGCAGCCCCAGCATTTT.

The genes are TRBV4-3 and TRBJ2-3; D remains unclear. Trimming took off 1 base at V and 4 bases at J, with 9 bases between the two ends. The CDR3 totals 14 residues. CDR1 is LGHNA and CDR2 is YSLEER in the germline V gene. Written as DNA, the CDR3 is TGCGCCAGCAGCCAAGCCCCTCGGGCAGATACGCAGTATTTT. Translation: CASSQAPRADTQYF.

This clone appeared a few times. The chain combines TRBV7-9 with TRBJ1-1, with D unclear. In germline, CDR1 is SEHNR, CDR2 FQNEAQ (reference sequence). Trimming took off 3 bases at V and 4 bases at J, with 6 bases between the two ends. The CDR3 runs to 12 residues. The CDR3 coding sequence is TGTGCCAGCAGCTTTAGCATCACTGAAGCTTTCTTT. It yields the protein CASSFSITEAFF.

CDR3 region: CASSRGQGIRGELFF. DNA for the CDR3: TGTGCCAGCAGCCGCGGACAGGGTATTCGGGGGGAGCTGTTTTTT. The chain recombines TRBV7-9 with TRBJ2-2; 8 bases are a match to TRBD1. V lost 5 bases and J lost 8; bases outside the gene matches: 10. Per germline, CDR1 SEHNR and CDR2 FQNEAQ (reference sequence). CDR3 length: 15 residues.

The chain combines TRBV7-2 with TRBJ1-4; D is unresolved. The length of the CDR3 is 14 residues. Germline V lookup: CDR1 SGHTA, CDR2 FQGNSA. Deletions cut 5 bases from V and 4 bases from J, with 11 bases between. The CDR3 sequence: CASSRSKVNEKLFF. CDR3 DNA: TGTGCCAGCAGCCGGAGCAAAGTTAATGAAAAACTGTTTTTT.

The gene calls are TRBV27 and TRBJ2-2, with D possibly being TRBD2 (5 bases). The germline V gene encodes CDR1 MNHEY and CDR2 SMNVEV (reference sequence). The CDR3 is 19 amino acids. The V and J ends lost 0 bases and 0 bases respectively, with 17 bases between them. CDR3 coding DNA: TGTGCCAGCAGTTTATCGAAGGTCCAGCGGAACGCGAACACCGGGGAGCTGTTTTTT. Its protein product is CASSLSKVQRNANTGELFF.

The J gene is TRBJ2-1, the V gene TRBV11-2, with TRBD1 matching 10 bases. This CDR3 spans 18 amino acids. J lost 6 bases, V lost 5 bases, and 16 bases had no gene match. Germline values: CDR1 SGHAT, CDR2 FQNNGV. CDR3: CASSRWGVGDRGRNEQFF. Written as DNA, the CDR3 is TGTGCCAGCAGCAGGTGGGGCGTTGGGGACAGGGGCCGCAATGAGCAGTTCTTC. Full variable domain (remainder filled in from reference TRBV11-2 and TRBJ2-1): EAGVAQSPRYKIIEKRQSVAFWCNPISGHATLYWYQQILGQGPKLLIQFQNNGVVDDSQLPKDRFSAERLKGVDSTLKIQPAKLEDSAVYLCASSRWGVGDRGRNEQFFGPGTRLTVL.

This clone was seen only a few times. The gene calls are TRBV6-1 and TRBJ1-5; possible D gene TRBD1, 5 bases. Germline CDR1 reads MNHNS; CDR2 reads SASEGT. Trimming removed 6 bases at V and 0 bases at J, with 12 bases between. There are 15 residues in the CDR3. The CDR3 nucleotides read TGTGCCAGCAGGTTGACAGTTTATAGCAATCAGCCCCAGCATTTT. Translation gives CASRLTVYSNQPQHF.

The DNA of the CDR3 is TGTGCCACCAGCAGAGACCCTAGACTCCTCACAGATACGCAGTATTTT. Its translation: CATSRDPRLLTDTQYF. This rearrangement joins TRBV15 to TRBJ2-3; D uncertain. This CDR3 is 16 amino acids long. V lost 0 bases and J 2 bases, leaving 12 bases between the germline ends. The V gene's germline CDR1 is LNHNV and CDR2 YYDKDF (reference sequence).

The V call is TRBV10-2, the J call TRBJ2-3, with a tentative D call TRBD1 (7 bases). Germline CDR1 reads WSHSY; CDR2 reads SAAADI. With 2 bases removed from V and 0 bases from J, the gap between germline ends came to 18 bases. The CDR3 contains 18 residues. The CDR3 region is CASSERRGRDRSTDTQYF. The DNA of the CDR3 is TGCGCCAGCAGTGAGAGGAGGGGCCGGGACAGAAGCACAGATACGCAGTATTTT.

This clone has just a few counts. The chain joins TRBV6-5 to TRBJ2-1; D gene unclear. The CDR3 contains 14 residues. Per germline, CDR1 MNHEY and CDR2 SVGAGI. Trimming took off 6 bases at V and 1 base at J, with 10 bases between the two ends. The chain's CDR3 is CASRAQASYNEQFF. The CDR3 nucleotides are TGTGCCAGCAGGGCGCAGGCGTCCTACAATGAGCAGTTCTTC.

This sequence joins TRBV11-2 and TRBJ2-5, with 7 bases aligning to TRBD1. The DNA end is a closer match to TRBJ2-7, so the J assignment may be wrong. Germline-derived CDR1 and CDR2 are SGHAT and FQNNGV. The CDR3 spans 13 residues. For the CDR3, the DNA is TGTGCCAGCAGCTTCACAGGGGTCTACGAGCAGTACTTC. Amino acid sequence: CASSFTGVYEQYF.

The CDR3 sequence is CASSLASGGRVTDTQYF. The CDR3 DNA reads as TGTGCCAGCAGCTTGGCTTCGGGGGGGCGGGTCACAGATACGCAGTATTTT. The J gene is TRBJ2-3, the V gene TRBV13, with 8 positions matching TRBD2. The CDR3 is 17 residues long. With 3 bases clipped from V and 2 bases from J, the junction kept 10 bases outside the gene matches. Germline V CDR1 and CDR2: PRHDT, FYEKMQ (reference sequence).

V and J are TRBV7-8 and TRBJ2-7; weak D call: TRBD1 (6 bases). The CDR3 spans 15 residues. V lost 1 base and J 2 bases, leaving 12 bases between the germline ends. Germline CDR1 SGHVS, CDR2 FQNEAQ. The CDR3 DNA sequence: TGTGCCAGCAGCTTAGTCCCAGGGGTGGCCTACGAGCAGTACTTC. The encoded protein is CASSLVPGVAYEQYF.